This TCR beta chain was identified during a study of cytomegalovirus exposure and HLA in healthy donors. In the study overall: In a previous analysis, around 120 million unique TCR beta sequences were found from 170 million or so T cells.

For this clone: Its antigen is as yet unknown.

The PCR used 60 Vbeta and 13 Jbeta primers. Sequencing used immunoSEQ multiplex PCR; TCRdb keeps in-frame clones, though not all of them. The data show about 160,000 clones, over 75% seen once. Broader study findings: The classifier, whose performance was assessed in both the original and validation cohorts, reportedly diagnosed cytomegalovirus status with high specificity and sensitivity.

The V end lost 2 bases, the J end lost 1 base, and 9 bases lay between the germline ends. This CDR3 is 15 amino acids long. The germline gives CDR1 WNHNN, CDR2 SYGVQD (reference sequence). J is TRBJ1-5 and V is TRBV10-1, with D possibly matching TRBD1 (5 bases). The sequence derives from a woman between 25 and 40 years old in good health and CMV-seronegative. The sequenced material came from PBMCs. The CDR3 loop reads CASSEIGASNQPQHF. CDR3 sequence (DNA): TGCGCCAGCAGTGAGATTGGGGCGAGCAATCAGCCCCAGCATTTT.